The next 8 T cell receptor beta chains were all read from a single sample in a study of blood T cell repertoires in COVID-19 (TCRdb year 2020). Libraries came from the immunoSEQ multiplex PCR assay. Drawn from immuneACCESS, this table holds only the in-frame rearrangements with V and J called that TCRdb kept. Clones are partly lost; checked studies trace under half to an unresolved V gene and leave the rest unexplained. A total of a few hundred thousand clones appear in this sample, 86% of them only once. The ten largest clonotypes hold approximately 9.8% of the sample. The sample was peripheral blood. The receptor set was obtained from a man between 35 and 55 years old who had recovered from COVID-19.

This clone was counted a single time. The chain uses TRBV10-3 and TRBJ1-2; no firm D call. Germline V gene sequence: CDR1 ENHRY, CDR2 SYGVKD. V was trimmed by 2 bases and J by 4 bases, leaving 17 bases between them. The CDR3 loop spans 16 amino acids. DNA for the CDR3: TGTGCCATCAGTGAGACCCATGTACTCCCCGGCTATGGCTACACCTTC. Protein: CAISETHVLPGYGYTF.

This clone has just one count. The rearrangement joins TRBV15 to TRBJ2-5, with a tentative D call TRBD1 (5 bases). Trimming pared 0 bases from V and 4 bases from J, leaving 15 bases between. CDR1 and CDR2 (germline): LNHNV, YYDKDF (reference sequence). The CDR3 runs to 16 residues. DNA of the CDR3: TGTGCCACCAGCAGAGATCAAGCAGGGCCTTCAGAGACCCAGTACTTC. Protein product: CATSRDQAGPSETQYF.

V is TRBV29-1 and J is TRBJ2-5; perhaps TRBD2 as D (5 bases). Germline V gene sequence: CDR1 SQVTM, CDR2 ANQGSEA. Between the trimmed V and J ends, which lost 6 bases and 9 bases, there was a span of 17 bases. The CDR3 loop spans 12 amino acids. The CDR3 DNA is TGCAGCGTAGTGGGGAGTGGGTCGGCCCAGTACTTC. Encoded protein: CSVVGSGSAQYF.

In this sample, this clone turned up once. CDR3 loop: CASSEGTAAWGETQYF. The CDR3 DNA reads as TGTGCCAGCAGTGAAGGGACTGCCGCCTGGGGTGAGACCCAGTACTTC. The chain couples TRBV6-1 to TRBJ2-5, with D possibly matching TRBD2 (5 bases). The ends were cut back, 1 base at V and 5 bases at J, with 17 bases in the middle. CDR1 MNHNS and CDR2 SASEGT come from the germline V gene. The CDR3 extends over 16 amino acids.

The chain couples TRBV7-2 to TRBJ2-3, with TRBD2 matching over 12 bases. The CDR3 is 14 residues long. V shed 5 bases and J 5 bases; nucleotides not matched to a gene: 2. Germline values: CDR1 SGHTA, CDR2 FQGNSA. As DNA, the CDR3 is TGTGCCAGCAGCCCTAGCGGGAGGGGAGATACGCAGTATTTT. It translates to CASSPSGRGDTQYF.

This clone came up a few times. This chain links TRBV19 with TRBJ2-3; 11 bases are a match to TRBD1. The germline V gene has CDR1 LNHDA and CDR2 SQIVND (reference sequence). V shed 0 bases and J 7 bases; nucleotides not matched to a gene: 9. This CDR3 has 17 amino acids. The CDR3, as DNA: TGTGCCAGTAGTATAGATCTTTGGACAGGGGGCGTGAATACGCAGTATTTT. This sequence encodes CASSIDLWTGGVNTQYF.

CDR3 in DNA: TGTGCCAGCACGGAACAGGGAAGGGGCTATAATTCACCCCTCCACTTT. Residues: CASTEQGRGYNSPLHF. V usage is TRBV5-6 and J usage is TRBJ1-6; D may be TRBD1 (6 bases). The CDR3 is 16 residues long. Trimming stripped 6 bases from V and 3 bases from J, with 16 bases between. Per the germline V gene, CDR1 is SGHDT and CDR2 is YYEEEE. The variable domain in full, with the rest retrieved from reference TRBV5-6 and TRBJ1-6, is DAGVTQSPTHLIKTRGQQVTLRCSPKSGHDTVSWYQQALGQGPQFIFQYYEEEERQRGNFPDRFSGHQFPNYSSELNVNALLLGDSALYLCASTEQGRGYNSPLHFGNGTRLTVT.

The V and J genes are TRBV5-4 and TRBJ2-7; TRBD2 matches at 15 bases. The CDR3 runs to 17 residues. V lost 6 bases, J lost 3 bases, and 10 bases stayed unmatched. In germline, CDR1 is SGHNT, CDR2 YYREEE (reference sequence). In DNA, the CDR3 is TGTGCCAGCACCCCGGGACTAGCGGGAGGTCAGAACTACGAGCAGTACTTC. Translating it yields CASTPGLAGGQNYEQYF.